This T cell receptor beta chain emerged from a study of blood T cell repertoires in COVID-19. This clone was counted between two and nine times. Libraries were prepared by immunoSEQ multiplex PCR; TCRdb keeps only in-frame clonotypes and omits some of them. The sample records approximately 270,000 clones, about 86% being singletons. The CDR3 has 18 amino acids. The germline V gene encodes CDR1 MNHEY and CDR2 SMNVEV (reference sequence). Trimming cost V 4 bases and J 2 bases; bases outside gene matches: 10. Sequencing was done on a sample of peripheral blood. This chain uses TRBV27 with TRBJ2-3, with 12 bases aligning to TRBD2. This clonotype was sampled from an elderly man with acute or convalescent COVID-19. For the CDR3, the DNA is TGTGCCAGCAGTTCGATCACGTGGACTAGCGGGACCACAGATACGCAGTATTTT. Amino acid sequence: CASSSITWTSGTTDTQYF.